Presented here are 22 T cell receptor beta chains from one specimen sequenced in a study of CD4 and CD8 cells across lung adenocarcinoma regions. TCRdb re-analysed the PCR reads in MiXCR, keeping a single row per CDR3 protein. The sample shows about 16,000 distinct CDR3 sequences, approximately 50% of them seen only once. Material for sequencing was CD8+ T cells from the center of a lung tumor. Source of these receptors: a female donor with lung adenocarcinoma. The CD4 and CD8 labels of this study may be unreliable.

The chain uses TRBV11-1 and TRBJ2-5; 13 bases fit TRBD2. With 7 bases clipped from V and 4 bases from J, the junction kept 6 bases outside the gene matches. CDR1 is SGHAT and CDR2 is FQDESV in the germline V gene (reference sequence). The CDR3 is made up of 15 amino acids. The chain's CDR3 is CASTLGLAGIETQYF. DNA for the CDR3: TGTGCCAGCACCTTGGGACTAGCGGGAATAGAGACCCAGTACTTC.

To note about this clonotype: A read error may produce the germline difference seen at one junction end. The chain combines TRBV10-2 with TRBJ2-4; 7 bases are a match to TRBD2. The CDR3 runs 13 residues. Germline V gives CDR1 WSHSY, CDR2 SAAADI. CDR3 sequence: CAAGPWAKNTQYF. In DNA, the CDR3 is TGCGCAGCGGGGCCATGGGCCAAAAACACGCAGTATTTC.

The V call is TRBV6-1, the J call TRBJ2-3; no firm D call. The germline CDR1 and CDR2 sequences are MNHNS and SASEGT. This CDR3 is 14 amino acids long. V lost 1 base to trimming and J lost 4 bases, with 9 bases between them. The CDR3 protein is CASSEGTVADTQYF. The CDR3 DNA reads TGTGCCAGCAGTGAAGGAACCGTGGCAGATACGCAGTATTTT.

A word on this clonotype: Germline and junction disagree at one end, which may indicate a read error. V usage is TRBV27 and J usage is TRBJ2-3, with a tentative D call TRBD2 (6 bases). The CDR3 runs 14 residues. Germline CDR1 is MNHEY and CDR2 is SMNVEV (reference sequence). Here the CDR3 DNA reads TGTGCGGGCAGTGTGGGCGGGGTCCCAGAGACGCAGTACTTT. Amino acids: CAGSVGGVPETQYF.

The chain employs TRBV6-5 and TRBJ2-3; D is ambiguous. The V and J ends lost 1 base and 8 bases respectively, with 4 bases between them. The CDR3 consists of 11 residues. Germline V gives CDR1 MNHEY, CDR2 SVGAGI. CDR3 protein: CASSYFGTQYF. The CDR3 DNA reads TGTGCCAGCAGTTACTTCGGTACGCAGTATTTT.

The J gene is TRBJ2-5, the V gene TRBV4-1, with TRBD2 as a possible D gene (6 bases). The end of the DNA is better explained by TRBJ2-3, so the J call may be wrong. This CDR3 spans 18 amino acids. Per the germline V gene, CDR1 is MGHRA and CDR2 is YSYEKL. The CDR3 loop is CASSQADGAGGSTETQYF. As DNA, the CDR3 is TGCGCCAGCAGCCAAGCGGACGGGGCCGGGGGAAGCACAGAGACCCAGTATTTT.

This clonotype was seen many times. V usage is TRBV6-1 and J usage is TRBJ2-1, with 11 bases identical to TRBD1. V trimming: 7 bases; J trimming: 8 bases; junction bases outside the gene matches: 22. Germline assignment: CDR1 MNHNS and CDR2 SASEGT. CDR3 size: 19 residues. CDR3 region: CASTIGTGGFEGLGDEQFF. CDR3 nucleotides: TGTGCCAGCACTATTGGGACAGGGGGGTTCGAGGGTTTGGGGGATGAGCAGTTCTTC.

This chain joins TRBV6-1 and TRBJ2-3; 8 bases match TRBD2. The V segment lost 2 bases and the J segment 10 bases; nucleotides outside the gene matches: 14. The CDR3 runs to 16 residues. The germline V gene has CDR1 MNHNS and CDR2 SASEGT. The CDR3 sequence: CASSEPRLASTGAQYF. The CDR3 bases are TGTGCCAGCAGTGAACCGCGACTAGCGAGCACCGGGGCGCAGTATTTT.

This clonotype has a count of ten or more. The V and J genes are TRBV10-2 and TRBJ1-1; D call uncertain. Germline V CDR1 and CDR2: WSHSY, SAAADI. The CDR3 extends over 12 amino acids. Trimming cost V 1 base and J 1 base, with 1 base left between them. DNA of the CDR3: TGCGCCAGCAGTGAGTGGAACACTGAAGCTTTCTTT. It is translated as CASSEWNTEAFF.

The chain recombines TRBV6-1 with TRBJ2-5, with D maybe TRBD2 (6 bases). Deletions cut 2 bases from V and 2 bases from J, with 6 bases between. CDR1 MNHNS and CDR2 SASEGT come from the germline V gene. This CDR3 comprises 13 residues. DNA for the CDR3: TGTGCCAGCAGTGAACGGGAGCAAGAGACCCAGTACTTC. Translation gives CASSEREQETQYF.

This clonotype occurred a few times. The chain links TRBV10-1 to TRBJ2-5, with D perhaps given as TRBD1 or TRBD2 (7 bases each). V lost 0 bases and J lost 11, with 16 bases in between. The CDR3 has 14 amino acids. The germline V gene has CDR1 WNHNN and CDR2 SYGVQD (reference sequence). The CDR3 spells CASSESGQAGEQYF. For the CDR3, the DNA is TGCGCCAGCAGTGAGTCAGGACAGGCGGGAGAGCAGTACTTC.

This sequence joins TRBV6-1 and TRBJ2-3; weak D call: TRBD1 (5 bases). With the DNA end fitting TRBJ2-7 better, the J assignment may be wrong. The CDR3 covers 14 residues. Germline V CDR1 and CDR2: MNHNS, SASEGT. CDR3 sequence: CASRGLLATDTQYF. As DNA, the CDR3 is TGTGCCAGCAGGGGGCTGTTAGCCACAGATACGCAGTACTTC.

The chain recombines TRBV6-1 with TRBJ2-3; D remains ambiguous. Germline loops: CDR1 MNHNS, CDR2 SASEGT. V lost 0 bases and J lost 7, with 2 bases in between. CDR3 size: 11 residues. The CDR3, as DNA: TGTGCCAGCAGTGAAGCGCATACGCAGTATTTT. Protein sequence: CASSEAHTQYF.

V is TRBV10-1 and J is TRBJ2-5; 8 nucleotides align to TRBD2. The J call may be wrong; the DNA end is better matched by TRBJ2-1. This CDR3 is 12 amino acids long. Germline V gene sequence: CDR1 WNHNN, CDR2 SYGVQD (reference sequence). The CDR3 reads CASSGTGGPQFF. The DNA of the CDR3 is TGCGCCAGCAGTGGGACGGGAGGGCCCCAGTTCTTC.

By frequency in the sample, this clonotype is medium-sized (0.01 to 0.1%). V usage is TRBV7-7 and J usage is TRBJ2-1; maybe TRBD2 (5 bases). The CDR3 has 13 amino acids. The germline gives CDR1 SSHAT, CDR2 FNYEAQ (reference sequence). Trimming removed 1 base at V and 9 bases at J, with 10 bases between. CDR3 coding DNA: TGTGCCAGCAGCTTAGAGCTAGCAGGTGAGCAGTTCTTC. It encodes CASSLELAGEQFF.

The chain carries TRBV10-2 and TRBJ2-4; D is uncertain. From germline, CDR1 is WSHSY and CDR2 SAAADI. The CDR3 covers 13 residues. Trimming pared 9 bases from V and 12 bases from J, leaving 21 bases between. The CDR3 region has the DNA TGCGCCAGGAGGCTGTGGGCCAAAGATACTCAGTACTTC. Its protein is CARRLWAKDTQYF.

Worth noting for this clonotype: A much larger clone is a single base away; this may be a read error. J is TRBJ2-5 and V is TRBV6-5, with D unclear. The CDR3 extends over 11 amino acids. Germline V gene sequence: CDR1 MNHEY, CDR2 SVGAGI. Deletions cut 6 bases from V and 11 bases from J, with 13 bases between. In nucleotides, the CDR3 is TGTGCCAGCAGCTCCTCGAATGAGCAGTACTTC. Amino acids: CASSSSNEQYF.

The chain recombines TRBV6-1 with TRBJ2-5, with 9 positions matching TRBD2. The J call may be faulty, since TRBJ2-7 better matches the DNA end. The CDR3 length is 15 residues. The germline V gene has CDR1 MNHNS and CDR2 SASEGT. The CDR3 reads CASNRLAGTSYEQYV. CDR3 bases: TGTGCCAGCAATCGCCTAGCGGGAACCTCCTACGAGCAGTACGTC.

The genes are TRBV6-1 and TRBJ2-5, with 9 bases lining up with TRBD2. Germline V lookup: CDR1 MNHNS, CDR2 SASEGT. The length of the CDR3 is 14 residues. J was trimmed by 5 bases and V by 6 bases; bases with no gene match: 7. This CDR3 is CASRAGGPGETQYF. CDR3 DNA: TGTGCCAGCAGGGCGGGAGGGCCGGGCGAGACCCAGTACTTC.

V is TRBV6-1 and J is TRBJ2-4; D gene unclear. Germline V gene lookup returns CDR1 MNHNS and CDR2 SASEGT. The ends were cut back, 6 bases at V and 0 bases at J, with 9 bases in the middle. The CDR3 totals 14 residues. The CDR3 coding sequence is TGTGCCAGCAGACAGAGTTTAGCCAAAAACATTCAGTACTTC. Its protein is CASRQSLAKNIQYF.

The chain combines TRBV11-2 with TRBJ2-3; TRBD2 is a possible D gene (6 bases). From germline, CDR1 is SGHAT and CDR2 FQNNGV. Trimming took off 4 bases at V and 1 base at J, with 18 bases between the two ends. This CDR3 is built from 17 residues. In DNA, the CDR3 is TGTGCCAGCAGCTGGAGCACTAGCCGTAGGGGCACAGATACGCAGTATTTT. Amino acids: CASSWSTSRRGTDTQYF.

This chain uses TRBV7-9 with TRBJ2-3; TRBD2 matches at 12 bases. The CDR3 contains 15 residues. V lost 6 bases and J lost 0; bases outside the gene matches: 1. The germline CDR1 and CDR2 sequences are SEHNR and FQNEAQ (reference sequence). The CDR3 nucleotides are TGTGCCAGCAGTCTAGCGGGGGGGAGCACAGATACGCAGTATTTT. It yields the protein CASSLAGGSTDTQYF.